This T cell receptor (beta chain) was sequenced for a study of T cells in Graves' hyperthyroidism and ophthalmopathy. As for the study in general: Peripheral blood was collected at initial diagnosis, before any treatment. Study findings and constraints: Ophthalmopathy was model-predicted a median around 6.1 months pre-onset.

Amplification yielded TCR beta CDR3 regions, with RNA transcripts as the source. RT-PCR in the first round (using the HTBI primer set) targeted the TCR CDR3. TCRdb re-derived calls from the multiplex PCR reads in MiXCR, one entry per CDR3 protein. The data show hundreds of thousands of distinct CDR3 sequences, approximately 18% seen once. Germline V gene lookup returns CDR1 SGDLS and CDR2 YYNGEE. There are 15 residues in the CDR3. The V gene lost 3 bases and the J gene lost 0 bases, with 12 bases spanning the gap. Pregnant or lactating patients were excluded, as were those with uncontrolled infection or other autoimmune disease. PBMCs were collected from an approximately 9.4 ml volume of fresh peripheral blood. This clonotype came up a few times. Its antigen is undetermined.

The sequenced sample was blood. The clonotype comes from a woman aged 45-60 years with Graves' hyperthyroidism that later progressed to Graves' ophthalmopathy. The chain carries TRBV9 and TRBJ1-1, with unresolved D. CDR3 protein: CASSGRTGMNTEAFF. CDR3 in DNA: TGTGCCAGCAGCGGGCGGACCGGTATGAACACTGAAGCTTTCTTT. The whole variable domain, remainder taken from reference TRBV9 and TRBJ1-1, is DSGVTQTPKHLITATGQRVTLRCSPRSGDLSVYWYQQSLDQGLQFLIQYYNGEERAKGNILERFSAQQFPDLHSELNLSSLELGDSALYFCASSGRTGMNTEAFFGQGTRLTVV.